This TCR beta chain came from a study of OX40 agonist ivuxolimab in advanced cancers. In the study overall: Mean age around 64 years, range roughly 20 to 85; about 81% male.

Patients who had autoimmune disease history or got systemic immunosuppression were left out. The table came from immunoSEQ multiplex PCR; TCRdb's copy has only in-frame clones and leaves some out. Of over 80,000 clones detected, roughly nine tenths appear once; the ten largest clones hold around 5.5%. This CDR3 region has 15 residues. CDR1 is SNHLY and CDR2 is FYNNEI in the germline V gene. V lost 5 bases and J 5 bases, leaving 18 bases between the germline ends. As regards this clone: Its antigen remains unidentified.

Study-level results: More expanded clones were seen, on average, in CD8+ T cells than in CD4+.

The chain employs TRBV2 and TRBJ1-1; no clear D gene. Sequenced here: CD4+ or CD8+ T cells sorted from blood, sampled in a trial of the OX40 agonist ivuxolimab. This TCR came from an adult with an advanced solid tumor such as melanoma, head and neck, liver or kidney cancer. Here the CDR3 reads CASSFRTQGYTEAFF. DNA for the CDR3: TGTGCCAGCAGTTTCCGGACCCAAGGGTATACTGAAGCTTTCTTT.